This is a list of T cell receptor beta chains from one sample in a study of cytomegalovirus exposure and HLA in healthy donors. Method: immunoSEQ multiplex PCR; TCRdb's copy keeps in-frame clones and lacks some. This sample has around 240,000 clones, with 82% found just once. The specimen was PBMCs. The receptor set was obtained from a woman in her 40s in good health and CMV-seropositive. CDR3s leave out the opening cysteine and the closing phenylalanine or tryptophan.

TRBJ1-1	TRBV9	ASSVREGTEAF
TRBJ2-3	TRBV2	ASNRDSPTDTQY
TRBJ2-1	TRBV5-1	ASSTAGLAGLNEQF
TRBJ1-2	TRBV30	AWGTGNYGYT
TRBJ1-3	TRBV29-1	SVQQDSGNTIY
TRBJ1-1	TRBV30	AWSVRGHSNTEAF
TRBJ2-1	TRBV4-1	ASSPSPFSVYEQF
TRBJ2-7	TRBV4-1	ASSPSGRGSYEQY
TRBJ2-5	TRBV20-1	SASMETQY
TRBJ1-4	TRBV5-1	ASSDIPRGQGEEKLF
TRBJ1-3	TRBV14	ASSPRHISGNTIY
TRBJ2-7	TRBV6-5	ASRPPRGEQY
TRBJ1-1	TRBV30	AYRTGQAF
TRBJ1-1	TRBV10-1	ASIPSGECTEAF
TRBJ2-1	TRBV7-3	ASSQSGQGYNEQF
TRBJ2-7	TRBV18	ASSEDRAYEQY
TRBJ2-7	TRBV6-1	ASSERVPYEQY
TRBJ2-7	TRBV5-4	ASSLETGVPYEQY
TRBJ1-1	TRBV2	ASTLQGGGTEAF
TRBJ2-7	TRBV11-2	ASSFTAGESYEQY
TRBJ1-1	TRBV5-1	ASSSERQGNTEAF
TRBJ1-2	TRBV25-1	ASSEWKGVDYGYT
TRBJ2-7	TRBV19	ASSIGLAGHEQY
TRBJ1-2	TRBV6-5	ASKLGGGLDYGYT
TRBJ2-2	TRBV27	ASSLKEGPTGELF
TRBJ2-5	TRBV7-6	ASSLGTAKETQY
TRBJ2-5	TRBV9	ASSGRGEQTQY
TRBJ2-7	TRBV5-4	ASSLDLRGQGYEQY
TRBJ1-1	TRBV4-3	ASSLGTINTEAF
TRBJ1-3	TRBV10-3	AIKEGGTGNTIY
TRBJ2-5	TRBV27	ASSGGRGTLRGTQY
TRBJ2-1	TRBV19	ASSIGGRNNEQF
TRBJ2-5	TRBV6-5	ASSPDREETQY
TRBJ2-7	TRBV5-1	ASSPTGRGLGYEQY
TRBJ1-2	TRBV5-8	ASSLGQPNLYGYT
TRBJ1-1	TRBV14	ASSTWTEGNTEAF
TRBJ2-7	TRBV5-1	ASSFLDSYEQY
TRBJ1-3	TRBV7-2	ASSPDFSGNTIY
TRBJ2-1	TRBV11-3	ASSPRDRVGEQF
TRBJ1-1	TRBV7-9	SSSPTANTEAF